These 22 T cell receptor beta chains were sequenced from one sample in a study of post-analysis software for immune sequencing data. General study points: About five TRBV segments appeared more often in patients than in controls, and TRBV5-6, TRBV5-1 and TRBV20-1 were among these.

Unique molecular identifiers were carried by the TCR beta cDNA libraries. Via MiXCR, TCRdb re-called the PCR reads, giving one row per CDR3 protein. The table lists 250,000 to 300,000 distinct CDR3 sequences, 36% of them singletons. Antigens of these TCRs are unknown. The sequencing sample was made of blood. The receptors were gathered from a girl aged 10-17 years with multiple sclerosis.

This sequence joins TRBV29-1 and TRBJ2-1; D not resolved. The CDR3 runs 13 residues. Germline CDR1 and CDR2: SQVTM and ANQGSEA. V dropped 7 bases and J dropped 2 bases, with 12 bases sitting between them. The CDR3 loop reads CSAAVRTYNEQFF. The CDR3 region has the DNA TGCAGCGCCGCGGTGCGGACCTACAATGAGCAGTTCTTC.

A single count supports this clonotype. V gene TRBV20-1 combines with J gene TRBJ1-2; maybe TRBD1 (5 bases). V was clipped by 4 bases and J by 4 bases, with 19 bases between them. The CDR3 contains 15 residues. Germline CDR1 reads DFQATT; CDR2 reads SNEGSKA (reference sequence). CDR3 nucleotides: TGCAGTGCTAAGCCGGGGACGGTCATCGGCTATGGCTACACCTTC. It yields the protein CSAKPGTVIGYGYTF.

In DNA, the CDR3 is TGTGCCAGCAGCCACCCAACATTCCGGGACAGGGGGAACACCGGGGAGCTGTTTTTT. Translated, it gives CASSHPTFRDRGNTGELFF. The chain is built from TRBV3-1 and TRBJ2-2; 10 nucleotides line up with TRBD1. CDR1 is LGHDT and CDR2 is YNNKEL in the germline V gene (reference sequence). CDR3 length equals 19 residues. The trim removed 3 bases at V and 1 base at J, leaving 11 bases unmatched. Filled out from reference TRBV3-1 and TRBJ2-2, the complete variable domain reads DTAVSQTPKYLVTQMGNDKSIKCEQNLGHDTMYWYKQDSKKFLKIMFSYNNKELIINETVPNRFSPKSPDKAHLNLHINSLELGDSAVYFCASSHPTFRDRGNTGELFFGEGSRLTVL.

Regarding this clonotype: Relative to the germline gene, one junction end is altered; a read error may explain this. The CDR3 spells CASSQGGTVMNTDAFF. The CDR3 region has the DNA TGTGCCAGCAGCCAAGGCGGGACAGTTATGAACACTGACGCTTTCTTT. J is TRBJ1-1 and V is TRBV3-1, with TRBD1 matching 7 bases. The CDR3 loop spans 16 amino acids. The germline CDR1 and CDR2 sequences are LGHDT and YNNKEL (reference sequence).

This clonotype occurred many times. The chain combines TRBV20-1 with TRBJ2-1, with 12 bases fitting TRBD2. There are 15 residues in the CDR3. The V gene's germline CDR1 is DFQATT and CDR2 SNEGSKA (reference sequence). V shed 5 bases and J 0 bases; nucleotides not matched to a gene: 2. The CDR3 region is CSAGLAGRSYNEQFF. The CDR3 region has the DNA TGCAGTGCTGGACTAGCGGGGCGCTCCTACAATGAGCAGTTCTTC.

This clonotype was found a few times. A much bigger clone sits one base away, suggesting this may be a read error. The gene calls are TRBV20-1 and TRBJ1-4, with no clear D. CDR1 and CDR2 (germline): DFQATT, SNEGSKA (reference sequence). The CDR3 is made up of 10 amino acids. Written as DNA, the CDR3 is TGCAGTGCCGAGGATGAAAAACGGTTTTTT. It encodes CSAEDEKRFF.

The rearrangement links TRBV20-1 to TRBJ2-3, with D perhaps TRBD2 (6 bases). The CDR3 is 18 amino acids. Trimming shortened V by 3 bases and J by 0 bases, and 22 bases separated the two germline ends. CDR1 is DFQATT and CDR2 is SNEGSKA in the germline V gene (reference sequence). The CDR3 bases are TGCAGTGCTAGCTCTAGACTAGTCGGCCAATCTAGCACAGATACGCAGTATTTT. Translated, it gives CSASSRLVGQSSTDTQYF.

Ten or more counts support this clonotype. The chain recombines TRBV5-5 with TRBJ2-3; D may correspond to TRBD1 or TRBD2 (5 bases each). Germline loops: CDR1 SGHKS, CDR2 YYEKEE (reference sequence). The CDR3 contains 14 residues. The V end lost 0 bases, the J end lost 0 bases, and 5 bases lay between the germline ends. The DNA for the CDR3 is TGTGCCAGCAGCTTGGGGGACAGCACAGATACGCAGTATTTT. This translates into CASSLGDSTDTQYF.

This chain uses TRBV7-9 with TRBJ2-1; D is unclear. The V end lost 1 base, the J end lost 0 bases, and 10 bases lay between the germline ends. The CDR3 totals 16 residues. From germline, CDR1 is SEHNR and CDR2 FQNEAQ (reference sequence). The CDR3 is CASSLEWQSSYNEQFF. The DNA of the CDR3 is TGTGCCAGCAGCTTAGAGTGGCAGAGCTCCTACAATGAGCAGTTCTTC.

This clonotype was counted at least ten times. The CDR3 nucleotides are TGTGCCAGCAAGAGGACAGGGACGCAGTATTTT. As protein: CASKRTGTQYF. V usage is TRBV27 and J usage is TRBJ2-3, with 8 bases aligning to TRBD1. This CDR3 is built from 11 residues. The J segment lost 9 bases and the V segment lost 7 bases, leaving 3 bases of the junction unmatched. Germline V CDR1 and CDR2: MNHEY, SMNVEV (reference sequence).

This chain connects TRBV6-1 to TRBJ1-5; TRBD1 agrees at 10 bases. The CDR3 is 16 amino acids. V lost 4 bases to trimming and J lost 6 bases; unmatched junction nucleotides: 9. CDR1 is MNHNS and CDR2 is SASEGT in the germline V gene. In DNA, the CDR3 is TGTGCCAGCAGTGGCGGGACAGGGGTGGGGGGTCAGCCCCAGCATTTT. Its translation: CASSGGTGVGGQPQHF.

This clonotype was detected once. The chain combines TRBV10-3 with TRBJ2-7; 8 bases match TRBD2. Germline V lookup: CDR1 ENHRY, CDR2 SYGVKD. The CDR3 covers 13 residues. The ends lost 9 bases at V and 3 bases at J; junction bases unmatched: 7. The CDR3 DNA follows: TGTGCCATTCCGGGACTAGGCCACTACGAGCAGTACTTC. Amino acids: CAIPGLGHYEQYF.

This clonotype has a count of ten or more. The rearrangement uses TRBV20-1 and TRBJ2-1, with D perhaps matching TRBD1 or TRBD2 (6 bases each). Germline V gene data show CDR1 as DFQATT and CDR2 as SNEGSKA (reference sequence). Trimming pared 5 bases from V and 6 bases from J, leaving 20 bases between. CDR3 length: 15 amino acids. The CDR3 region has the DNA TGCAGTGCTGGACCCGGGGGCGCAACTCCCAATGAGCAGTTCTTC. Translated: CSAGPGGATPNEQFF.

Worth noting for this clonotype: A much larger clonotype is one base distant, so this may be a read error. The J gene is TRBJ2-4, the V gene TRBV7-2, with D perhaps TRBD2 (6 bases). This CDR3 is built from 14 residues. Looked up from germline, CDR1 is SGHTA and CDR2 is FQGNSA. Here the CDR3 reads CAAAGWGAKDIQYF. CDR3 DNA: TGTGCCGCGGCGGGGTGGGGAGCCAAAGACATTCAGTACTTC.

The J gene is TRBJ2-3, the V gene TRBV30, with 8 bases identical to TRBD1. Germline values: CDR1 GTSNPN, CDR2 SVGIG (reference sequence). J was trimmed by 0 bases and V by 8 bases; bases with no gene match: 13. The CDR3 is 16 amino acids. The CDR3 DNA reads TGTGCCATTCAGGGGGCGTACGCCTCTAGCACAGATACGCAGTATTTT. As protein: CAIQGAYASSTDTQYF.

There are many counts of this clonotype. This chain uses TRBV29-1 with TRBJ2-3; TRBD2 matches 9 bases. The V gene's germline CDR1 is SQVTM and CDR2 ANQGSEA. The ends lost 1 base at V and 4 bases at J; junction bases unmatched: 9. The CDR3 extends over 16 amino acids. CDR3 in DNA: TGCAGCGTTGAAGGGGGGGTAGCGGGAGCGGCAGATACGCAGTATTTT. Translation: CSVEGGVAGAADTQYF.

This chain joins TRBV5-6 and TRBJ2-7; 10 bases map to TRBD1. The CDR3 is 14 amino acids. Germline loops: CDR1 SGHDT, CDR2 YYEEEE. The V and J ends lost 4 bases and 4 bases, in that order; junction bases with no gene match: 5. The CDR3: CASSPGQGIYEQYF. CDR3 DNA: TGTGCCAGCAGCCCGGGACAGGGGATTTACGAGCAGTACTTC. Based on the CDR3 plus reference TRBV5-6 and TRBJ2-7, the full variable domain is DAGVTQSPTHLIKTRGQQVTLRCSPKSGHDTVSWYQQALGQGPQFIFQYYEEEERQRGNFPDRFSGHQFPNYSSELNVNALLLGDSALYLCASSPGQGIYEQYFGPGTRLTVT.

This CDR3 reads CASNPQTGTGTYGYTF. CDR3 in DNA: TGTGCCAGCAACCCCCAAACCGGGACAGGAACCTATGGCTACACCTTC. This chain links TRBV18 with TRBJ1-2, with 8 bases identical to TRBD1. Trimming removed 8 bases from V and 4 bases from J; junction bases left unmatched: 15. The CDR3 sequence is 16 residues long. The germline V gene has CDR1 KGHSH and CDR2 LQKENI.

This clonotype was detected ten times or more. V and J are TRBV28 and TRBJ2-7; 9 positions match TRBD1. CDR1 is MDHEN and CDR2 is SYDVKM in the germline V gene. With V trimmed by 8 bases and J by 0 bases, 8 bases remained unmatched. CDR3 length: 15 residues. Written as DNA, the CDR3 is TGTGCCAGCTACGGGAGGACAGGGGACTCCTACGAGCAGTACTTC. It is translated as CASYGRTGDSYEQYF.

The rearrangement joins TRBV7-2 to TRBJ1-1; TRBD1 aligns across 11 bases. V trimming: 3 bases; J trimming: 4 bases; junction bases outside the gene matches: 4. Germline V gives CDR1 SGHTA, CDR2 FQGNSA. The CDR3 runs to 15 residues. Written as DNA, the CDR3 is TGTGCCAGCAGCTTCACTGGGACAGGGGGCACTGAAGCTTTCTTT. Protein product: CASSFTGTGGTEAFF.

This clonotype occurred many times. The CDR3 here is CASSLAGRGTEAFF. The CDR3 DNA sequence: TGTGCCAGCAGCTTAGCGGGCAGGGGCACTGAAGCTTTCTTT. The rearrangement joins TRBV7-2 to TRBJ1-1; D might be TRBD1 (6 bases). Germline lookup yields CDR1 SGHTA and CDR2 FQGNSA. V was trimmed by 0 bases and J by 4 bases, leaving 9 bases between them. The CDR3 contains 14 residues.

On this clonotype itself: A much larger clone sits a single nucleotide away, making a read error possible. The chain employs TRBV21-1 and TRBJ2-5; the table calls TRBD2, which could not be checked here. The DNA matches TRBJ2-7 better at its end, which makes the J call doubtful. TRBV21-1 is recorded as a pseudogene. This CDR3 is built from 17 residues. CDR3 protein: CASSKVGVNSIRYEQYF. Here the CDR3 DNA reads TGTGCCAGCAGCAAAGTTGGGGTGAACAGTATCCGCTACGAGCAGTACTTC.